This paragraph covers one TCR beta chain sequence. This clone appeared a few times. The antigen it recognizes is unknown. Within one base of it there is no much larger clone, and no base qualities were kept. The cohort was made up of approximately 670 healthy bone marrow donors. All cohort members were sampled while nominally healthy, although unrecorded immune exposures were likely present. The donor was CMV seronegative and was included in the group of hundreds of seronegative cohort members. A peripheral blood sample was collected from each donor, and TCR beta sequencing was performed on peripheral blood mononuclear cells. The Qiagen DNeasy Blood Extraction Kit was used to extract genomic DNA from the blood cell samples. The data were obtained in a study of cytomegalovirus exposure and HLA in healthy donors (dated by TCRdb to the late 2010s). For the wider study: An earlier analysis of several hundred of the donors reported about 280 Gb of sequence data and 117 million unique TCR beta sequences obtained from about 180 million T cells. Approximately 300 gigabases of sequencing data and tens of millions of unique TCR sequences were included in an early release covering 500 to 750 HLA-typed donors. Of the 398 genotyped donors, about 80% fell in the genetic ancestry cluster associated with self-reported Caucasian donors. The study aimed to test whether signatures of past pathogen exposure could be identified by cataloging public T cell receptors. The study used immunosequencing to profile the T cell repertoires of 666 subjects and linked those repertoires to cytomegalovirus serostatus. Besides the first cohort of under 700 subjects, a separate validation cohort made up of over 100 different subjects was used. High-throughput TCR immunosequencing, statistical association of individual TCRs with disease status, and machine learning were combined to predict cytomegalovirus infection status. A later analysis re-analyzed previously published TCR beta repertoires from approximately 670 donors and added high-resolution HLA genotyping to study TCR occurrence patterns. Rather than drawing on any new phenotypic data, the later analysis identified candidate immune exposures from TCR beta sequences and the way those sequences occurred across donors. An earlier analysis of 587 of the donors used high-throughput TCR beta sequencing to judge whether each TCR beta V gene segment behaved as functional or pseudogenic. Donor age, sex, ethnicity and CMV serostatus were compiled together with the repertoire data. A later genetic analysis took genome-wide SNP genotypes for about three fifths of the roughly 670 donors and used that subset as a discovery cohort. All discovery cohort repertoires had been generated using a single sequencing platform. HLA typing covered class I and class II loci at four-digit resolution. The number of typed donors differed by locus: roughly 629-630 for A, B, C, DRB1 and DQB1; roughly 510 for DQA1; 606 for DPA1; and about 450 for DPB1. Because of strong linkage in the cohort, roughly five DR-DQ haplotypes were treated as single units for association and clustering. Among about 410 genotyped donors of the cohort, an average of roughly 230,000 unique TCR beta nucleotide sequences was sequenced per donor, of which roughly 17% were non-productive. Findings and caveats that apply to the study as a whole: According to a later analysis, parvovirus B19, influenza, CMV and Epstein-Barr virus appeared linked to several top co-occurrence clusters. Assigning TCR associations to individual alleles was difficult when HLA alleles, especially DR and DQ, strongly co-occurred. The classifier was reported to diagnose cytomegalovirus status with high specificity and sensitivity in both the original cohort and the validation cohort. While some public TCRs were present in many individuals, most TCR sequences turned up only very rarely across donors. Immune exposure information for the cohort was limited to CMV serostatus. Correlated functional status among segregating V segments might reflect linkage disequilibrium, but an unknown experimental factor could not be ruled out. A later analysis found that most CMV-associated TCR beta chains appeared HLA-restricted, with HLA associations seemingly driven largely by CMV exposure. Roughly uniform sequencing depth across donors was assumed in presence/absence analyses, although this assumption may not hold. In a later analysis, the rate of TCR association differed among HLA loci, with DRB1 alleles having the most associated TCRs and HLA-C alleles having the fewest. In a later genetic analysis, fewer N-insertions in productive TCRs were reported among donors in an Asian-associated ancestry cluster than the approximately 710-donor mean. A later genetic analysis associated a missense DCLRE1C variant with V-gene and J-gene trimming of TCR beta chains, and an independent cohort replicated the association. It was suggested by the authors that the approach could potentially be generalized to other disease states and immunological phenotypes. In this cohort, only TCR beta chains were sequenced, and detectable features were limited by the absence of alpha or paired-chain data. The earlier analysis of fewer than 750 of the donors excluded fewer than 20 rarely observed V segments, including chromosome 9 orphons, because counts were too low. A cluster of highly shared sequence variants was judged likely to be a technical artifact of the sequencing pipeline. Because the 87-base-pair reads could not distinguish some IMGT-functional V segments, including TRBV6-2 and TRBV6-3, those segments were excluded. The study gave a list of about 170 TCR beta chains associated with cytomegalovirus. In vitro tests confirmed that three of the cytomegalovirus-associated TCR beta chains recognize cytomegalovirus antigens. A further reported finding was that TCR beta sequences accurately predicted the HLA-A and HLA-B alleles for most subjects in the first cohort. In an earlier analysis of 587 of the donors, most TCR beta V segments were observed in productive rearrangements about 90% or about 30% of the time, broadly matching IMGT annotations. Because HLA typing was unavailable for some donors at each locus, only the typed subset was used in association tests. A later analysis associated about 18,000 TCR beta sequences with specific HLA alleles at a false discovery rate of 0.05. Compared with equally common non-associated chains, HLA-associated TCR beta chains in a later analysis were more clonally expanded and had lower generation probabilities.

Libraries came from the immunoSEQ multiplex PCR assay. The multiplex PCR relied on a mix of 60 forward primers for TCR Vbeta segments and 13 reverse primers for TCR Jbeta segments. Amplification of the CDR3 region of rearranged TCR beta genes was performed with a multiplex PCR assay on genomic DNA. On the Illumina HiSeq System, the amplified TCR beta libraries were sequenced as 87-base-pair reads. The study's own analysis went as follows. A later analysis counted 75 million to 100 million unique TCR beta chains across the 666 repertoires, and some 11 million of these chains were shared by at least two donors. Raw reads were error-corrected and collapsed into unique sequences with a nearest-neighbor algorithm that merged closely related sequences to remove PCR and sequencing errors. To assign V, D and J gene segments, CDR3 sequences were aligned to IMGT reference sequences. Each retained sequence needed at least a six-nucleotide match to both a V gene segment and a J gene segment. A rearrangement counted as productive if the CDR3 had no stop codons and remained in frame with V and J, and every other rearrangement counted as non-productive. Following IMGT convention, CDR3 was defined as the stretch from the second conserved V-encoded cysteine up to the conserved J-encoded phenylalanine. The earlier analysis of 500 to 600 of the donors excluded sequences that lacked an unambiguous match to a single V gene segment. In an earlier analysis of almost 600 of the donors, a V segment was called functional when productive rearrangements were above 56.7%, and segregating when the standard deviation between donors exceeded 5%. To diagnose cytomegalovirus status from the catalog of TCR beta chain sequences, a statistical classification framework was built. In a later analysis, TCR nucleotide sequences were compared against IMGT/GENE-DB human TR gene sequences so that V and J genes could be assigned. A later analysis assigned CDR3 sequences and most-parsimonious VDJ recombination scenarios with the TCRdist pipeline. In a later analysis, every TCR beta chain was defined by the combination of its CDR3 amino acid sequence and its V-gene family, and reads without a unique V-gene family were dropped. To address suspected cross-contamination and a sequencing artifact, a later analysis removed around 590 highly shared, low-generation-probability nucleotide sequences. In a later analysis, a clonal expansion index for each public chain was calculated from normalized within-repertoire ranks of inferred template counts. In a later analysis, generation probabilities were computed with a VDJ recombination model fitted to out-of-frame rearrangements, and the resulting probabilities were checked against IGoR. Hypergeometric tests were used in a later analysis to score TCR-TCR, TCR-HLA and TCR-CMV co-occurrence, with a repertoire-size bias correction applied to the TCR pairs. In a later analysis, false discovery rates were estimated by permuting HLA or CMV assignments 20 times. In a later analysis, co-occurring TCRs were grouped using DBSCAN, with TCRdist sequence similarity added in when clustering inside HLA-allele-positive subsets. For co-occurrence clustering, repertoires with fewer than 30,000 or more than 120,000 public chains were excluded, along with five repertoires with anomalous nucleotide sharing. What TCRdb holds here is the immuneACCESS table cut down to in-frame rearrangements. Part of the clones is not present; checked against another copy, under half of the missing clones reflect an unresolved V gene, and the others are unexplained. V, J and clone size derive from that table, while D and trimming were established from the DNA sequence. For this sample there are about 150,000 clones; around 84% appear just once. The top ten constitute about 2.5% of the sample.

Cut back by 5 bases and 1 base, the V and J ends lie 14 bases apart. Inclusive of the bounding cysteine and phenylalanine, the CDR3 is 15 residues long. The DNA shown is the 45-base CDR3, in frame from base 1. Reading the germline V gene (reference sequence) gives CDR1 MNHNY and CDR2 SVGAGI. In this chain, TRBV6-6 is recombined with TRBJ1-1; there is no confident call for the D gene. The origin of this receptor is a boy aged 2-15 years in good health and CMV-seronegative. Source material: PBMCs. The CDR3: CASSGADERNTEAFF. The DNA sequence is as follows: TGTGCCAGCAGTGGAGCGGACGAACGGAACACTGAAGCTTTCTTT.